This record looks at one T cell receptor beta chain sequence and its context. Antigen specificity is unknown. The data stem from a study of T cell responses to AZD1222 COVID-19 vaccine. Study-level points and caveats: The study found Spike-specific TCR breadth and depth rose after two AZD1222 doses. Repertoire collection took place solely once the T cell response had peaked. Unmutated variant regions reportedly attract nearly half of all spike-specific TCRs.

Assay: immunoSEQ multiplex PCR; the TCRdb copy retains only in-frame clones and omits some. The table has 150,000 or so clones, about 95% seen once. There are 15 residues in the CDR3. After removal of 3 bases from V and 5 bases from J, the junction contained 9 bases not matched to a gene. Looked up from germline, CDR1 is LGHDT and CDR2 is YNNKEL (reference sequence). The genes are TRBV3-1 (or the pseudogene TRBV3-2) and TRBJ1-2, with TRBD1 matching over 7 bases. This TCR derives from an adult in good health. Specimen: peripheral blood, collected on day 0 of AZD1222 vaccination. The chain's CDR3 is CASSHNPTGYYGYTF. The DNA for the CDR3 is TGTGCCAGCAGCCACAACCCGACAGGGTATTATGGCTACACCTTC.